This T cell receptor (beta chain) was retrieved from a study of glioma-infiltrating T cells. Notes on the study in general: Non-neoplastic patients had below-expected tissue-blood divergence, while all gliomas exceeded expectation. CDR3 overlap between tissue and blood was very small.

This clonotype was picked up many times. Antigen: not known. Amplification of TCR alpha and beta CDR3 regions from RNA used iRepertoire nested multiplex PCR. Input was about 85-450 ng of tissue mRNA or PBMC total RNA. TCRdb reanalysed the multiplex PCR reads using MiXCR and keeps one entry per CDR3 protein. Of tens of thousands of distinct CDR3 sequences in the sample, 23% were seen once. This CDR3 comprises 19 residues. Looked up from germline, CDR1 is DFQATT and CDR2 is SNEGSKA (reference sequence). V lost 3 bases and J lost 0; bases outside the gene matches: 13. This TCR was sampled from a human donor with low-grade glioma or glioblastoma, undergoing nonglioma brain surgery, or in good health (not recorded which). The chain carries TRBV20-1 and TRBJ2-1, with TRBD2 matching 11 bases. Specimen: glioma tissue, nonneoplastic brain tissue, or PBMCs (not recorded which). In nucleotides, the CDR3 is TGCAGTGCTAGCACTTCAGGAACTAGCGGGAGTGGCTCCTACAATGAGCAGTTCTTC. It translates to CSASTSGTSGSGSYNEQFF.